A single sample is the source of the 10 T cell receptor beta chains below, sequenced in a study of T cell responses to AZD1222 COVID-19 vaccine. Libraries were prepared by immunoSEQ multiplex PCR; TCRdb keeps only in-frame clonotypes and omits some of them. This table holds 130,000 or so clones, about 89% found once. Sequencing was performed on peripheral blood, taken on day 0 of AZD1222 vaccination. Source of these receptors: an adult in good health.

The rearrangement uses TRBV15 and TRBJ1-1; 9 bases match TRBD1. Germline CDR1 reads LNHNV; CDR2 reads YYDKDF (reference sequence). The CDR3 extends over 15 amino acids. V shed 3 bases and J 1 base; nucleotides not matched to a gene: 3. CDR3 nucleotide sequence: TGTGCCACCAGCAGGGACAGGGGCACGAACACTGAAGCTTTCTTT. It specifies CATSRDRGTNTEAFF. Full variable domain (missing parts from reference TRBV15 and TRBJ1-1): DAMVIQNPRYQVTQFGKPVTLSCSQTLNHNVMYWYQQKSSQAPKLLFHYYDKDFNNEADTPDNFQSRRPNTSFCFLDIRSPGLGDTAMYLCATSRDRGTNTEAFFGQGTRLTVV.

The chain couples TRBV7-9 to TRBJ2-7; possible D gene TRBD1, 6 bases. This CDR3 spans 14 amino acids. Per germline, CDR1 SEHNR and CDR2 FQNEAQ (reference sequence). Trimming took 2 bases from V and 5 from J, leaving 13 bases between them. DNA for the CDR3: TGTGCCAGCAGCTTAAGGACAGCTCCCAACGAGCAGTACTTC. It codes for CASSLRTAPNEQYF.

The chain carries TRBV5-1 and TRBJ2-1; 8 bases are a match to TRBD1. J was trimmed by 4 bases and V by 4 bases; bases with no gene match: 7. The CDR3 loop spans 15 amino acids. Germline values: CDR1 SGHRS, CDR2 YFSETQ. The CDR3 nucleotides are TGCGCCAGCAGCCCTGGACAGGGATCGTACAATGAGCAGTTCTTC. This encodes CASSPGQGSYNEQFF.

The gene calls are TRBV21-1 and TRBJ1-4; the D call of TRBD1 is as the table states it, not checked on the DNA. TRBV21-1 is a recognized pseudogene. This CDR3 has 16 residues. DNA for the CDR3: TGTGCCAGCCGGGACAGGGAAGTAAGGAGGAATGAAAAACTGTTTTTT. This gives the protein CASRDREVRRNEKLFF.

The rearrangement joins TRBV6-5 to TRBJ2-7, with D perhaps matching TRBD1 (6 bases). This CDR3 spans 14 amino acids. Germline-derived CDR1 and CDR2 are MNHEY and SVGAGI. Between the trimmed V and J ends, which lost 7 bases and 2 bases, there was a span of 15 bases. CDR3 in DNA: TGTGCCAGCACCCCCTGGGGGCAGGCCTACGAGCAGTACTTC. It codes for CASTPWGQAYEQYF.

This clone was counted a single time. This sequence joins TRBV28 and TRBJ2-7; TRBD2 is a possible D gene (5 bases). The V and J ends lost 3 bases and 0 bases respectively, with 15 bases between them. CDR3 length: 16 amino acids. Germline V CDR1 and CDR2: MDHEN, SYDVKM. For the CDR3, the DNA is TGTGCCAGCAGTTTTTCGCGCGGGCCGCTCTCCTACGAGCAGTACTTC. It is translated as CASSFSRGPLSYEQYF.

The chain links TRBV5-8 to TRBJ1-5, with TRBD1 matching 9 bases. J was trimmed by 6 bases and V by 4 bases; bases with no gene match: 8. The CDR3 sequence is 15 residues long. Germline CDR1 and CDR2: SGHTS and YDEGEE. CDR3 protein: CASSRGQGAAQPQHF. The CDR3 DNA reads TGTGCCAGCAGCCGGGGACAGGGCGCCGCTCAGCCCCAGCATTTT.

The V call is TRBV19, the J call TRBJ2-6; D not resolved. The germline CDR1 and CDR2 sequences are LNHDA and SQIVND (reference sequence). CDR3 length: 12 residues. CDR3 region: CGSGSGANVLTF. DNA for the CDR3: TGTGGCTCGGGCTCTGGGGCCAACGTCCTGACTTTC. Using reference TRBV19 and TRBJ2-6 for the parts outside the CDR3, the full variable domain is DGGITQSPKYLFRKEGQNVTLSCEQNLNHDAMYWYRQDPGQGLRLIYYSQIVNDFQKGDIAEGYSVSREKKESFPLTVTSAQKNPTAFYLCGSGSGANVLTFGAGSRLTVL.

This CDR3 is CSVRGPNEKLFF. The CDR3 region has the DNA TGCAGCGTGAGGGGGCCTAATGAAAAACTGTTTTTT. The chain couples TRBV29-1 to TRBJ1-4; 7 nucleotides line up with TRBD1. V lost 6 bases and J lost 3; bases outside the gene matches: 1. Per germline, CDR1 SQVTM and CDR2 ANQGSEA. This CDR3 comprises 12 residues. The entire variable domain, with the rest obtained from reference TRBV29-1 and TRBJ1-4, is as follows: SAVISQKPSRDICQRGTSLTIQCQVDSQVTMMFWYRQQPGQSLTLIATANQGSEATYESGFVIDKFPISRPNLTFSTLTVSNMSPEDSSIYLCSVRGPNEKLFFGSGTQLSVL.

The chain employs TRBV28 and TRBJ2-3; the D gene is possibly TRBD1 (5 bases). V lost 8 bases and J 2 bases, leaving 11 bases between the germline ends. This CDR3 contains 13 residues. Looked up from germline, CDR1 is MDHEN and CDR2 is SYDVKM. DNA of the CDR3: TGTGCCAGCCCAGGCAGGGACACAGATACGCAGTATTTT. Encoded protein: CASPGRDTDTQYF.